This T cell receptor (beta chain) was observed in a study of blood T cell repertoires in COVID-19 (TCRdb year 2020). Regarding the complete study: Samples covering the acute and convalescent phases of COVID-19 were provided by collaborators in the United States, Italy and Spain. The material from the prospective study consisted of cDNA or gDNA derived from T cells, B-cell-depleted T cells, or PBMCs. The dataset comprised deeply sampled blood TCRbeta repertoires from subjects exposed to, actively infected with, or recovered from COVID-19. The repertoires were made available in a free public database intended to serve as a resource for research on the immune response to SARS-CoV-2. The samples were drawn from two sources: the first 160 participants of the ongoing ImmuneRACE study, and 1,254 subjects contributed by 6 global collaborators. A de-identified subject ID, COVID-19 status, age in years and sex were almost always included in the sample metadata. Where available, HLA class I and class II types were obtained from metadata supplied by the sample provider rather than from assay-based typing.

Details on this clone: The target of this receptor is not known. The sample holds no much larger clone one base away, and base qualities are not on file.

The immunoSEQ Assay, a bias-controlled multiplex PCR, was used to amplify TCRbeta CDR3 regions from genomic DNA. Concerning the study's data processing: The number of nucleated cells in each sample was estimated from the amplification of reference gene primers within the assay. Sequence reads were collapsed and filtered to measure the absolute abundance of every unique TCRbeta CDR3 rearrangement. For each sample, productive Simpson clonality was calculated as the square root of Simpson's diversity index across productive rearrangements. The table comes from immuneACCESS by way of TCRdb, which keeps in-frame sequences with V and J called. Part of the clones is missing from these tables; in studies checked, under half for an unresolved V gene and the rest for unknown reasons. V and J calls and clone size come straight from that table; D and trimming were deduced from the DNA. This sample comprises some 41,000 clones, 83% of them detected only once. The ten top clones hold under 8.5% of the sample.

In the germline V gene, CDR1 corresponds to MNHEY and CDR2 to SVGAGI. The V end gives up 5 bases and the J end 0 bases, leaving 4 bases in the junction not matched to a gene. Its CDR3 holds 15 amino acids, cysteine through phenylalanine. Only the CDR3 region is kept as DNA, spanning 45 bases read in frame from base 1. Results and caveats for the whole study, not just this receptor: Clinical and demographic metadata were provided uncurated, with the amount varying by source and participant.

Whole blood was collected in K2EDTA tubes by collaborating institutions according to the institutions' own protocols. For TCRbeta analysis, collaborator samples were shipped as frozen whole blood, as isolated PBMCs, or as DNA extracted from either sample type. Sequencing was performed on peripheral blood. This receptor was identified in an older man in a cohort sampled during active COVID-19. The V gene is TRBV6-5 and the J gene is TRBJ2-3; 8 nucleotides in the junction match TRBD1. The sequenced DNA is TGTGCCAGCAGTCTTAGGACAGGGAGCACAGATACGCAGTATTTT. It translates to CASSLRTGSTDTQYF.